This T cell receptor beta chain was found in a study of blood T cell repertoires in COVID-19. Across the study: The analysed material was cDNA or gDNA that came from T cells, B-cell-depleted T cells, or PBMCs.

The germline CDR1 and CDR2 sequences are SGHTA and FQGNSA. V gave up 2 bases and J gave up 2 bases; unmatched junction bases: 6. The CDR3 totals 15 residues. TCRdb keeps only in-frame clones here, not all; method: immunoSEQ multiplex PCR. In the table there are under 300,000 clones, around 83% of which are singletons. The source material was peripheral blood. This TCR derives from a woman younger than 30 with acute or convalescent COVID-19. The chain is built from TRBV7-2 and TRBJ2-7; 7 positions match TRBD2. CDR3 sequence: CASSLWASGPYEQYF. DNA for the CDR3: TGTGCCAGCAGCTTATGGGCTAGCGGTCCCTACGAGCAGTACTTC.